Each of the 24 T cell receptor beta chains below was sequenced from the same sample in a study of T cell repertoires in cytomegalovirus infection. TCRdb ran MiXCR on the reads and lists one entry per CDR3 protein. The sample consists of hundreds of thousands of distinct CDR3 sequences, less than 25% of them appearing once. Sequenced material: CD8+ T cells from PBMCs. The receptors shown here come from a human donor in good health (CMV status not recorded). Some clones in this sample may be carry-over from other donors' samples.

The chain employs TRBV27 and TRBJ2-7, with 8 bases that match TRBD2. The J segment lost 4 bases and the V segment lost 6 bases, leaving 11 bases of the junction unmatched. The CDR3 spans 15 residues. Germline CDR1 is MNHEY and CDR2 is SMNVEV (reference sequence). CDR3: CASRSWTREGYEQYF. The DNA of the CDR3 is TGTGCCAGCAGATCTTGGACTCGGGAGGGGTACGAGCAGTACTTC.

This rearrangement joins TRBV2 to TRBJ1-2; 8 bases are a match to TRBD1. The germline V gene encodes CDR1 SNHLY and CDR2 FYNNEI. The V segment lost 11 bases and the J segment 1 base; nucleotides outside the gene matches: 6. CDR3 length equals 13 residues. Here the CDR3 reads CAGLDRDNYGYTF. The CDR3 nucleotides are TGTGCCGGTTTGGACAGGGATAACTATGGCTACACCTTC. The full variable domain, completed using reference TRBV2 and TRBJ1-2, is EPEVTQTPSHQVTQMGQEVILRCVPISNHLYFYWYRQILGQKVEFLVSFYNNEISEKSEIFDDQFSVERPDGSNFTLKIRSTKLEDSAMYFCAGLDRDNYGYTFGSGTRLTVV.

V is TRBV10-3 and J is TRBJ2-7, with 9 nucleotides matching TRBD1. Germline V gives CDR1 ENHRY, CDR2 SYGVKD. This CDR3 has 13 amino acids. CDR3 protein: CTISPDRGDEQYV. DNA of the CDR3: TGTACCATCAGTCCGGACAGGGGTGACGAGCAGTACGTC.

About this clonotype: A junction end diverges from the germline sequence, so it may reflect a read error. The gene calls are TRBV6-8 and TRBJ2-4, with 8 bases identical to TRBD1. Germline CDR1 and CDR2: MNHGY and SAAAGT. This CDR3 is built from 14 residues. The CDR3 sequence is CASSWTGTGNIQNF. CDR3 nucleotide sequence: TGTGCCAGCAGTTGGACAGGGACGGGAAACATTCAGAACTTC.

This clonotype was recorded many times. The chain joins TRBV7-9 to TRBJ2-1; D gene uncertain. Germline CDR1 is SEHNR and CDR2 is FQNEAQ (reference sequence). The CDR3 spans 13 residues. Trimming removed 1 base from V and 3 bases from J, with 4 bases in between. The CDR3 region is CASSLGDYNEQFF. The DNA for the CDR3 is TGTGCCAGCAGCTTAGGGGACTACAATGAGCAGTTCTTC.

This clonotype came up many times. The chain is built from TRBV7-2 and TRBJ1-2; 7 nucleotides line up with TRBD1. Germline V gives CDR1 SGHTA, CDR2 FQGNSA. The CDR3 loop spans 14 amino acids. The V and J ends lost 5 bases and 5 bases, in that order; junction bases with no gene match: 8. In nucleotides, the CDR3 is TGTGCCAGCAGCCTACCCGGACAGGATTATGGCTACACCTTC. It codes for CASSLPGQDYGYTF.

V and J are TRBV27 and TRBJ1-1; no definite D call. The V gene's germline CDR1 is MNHEY and CDR2 SMNVEV (reference sequence). The CDR3 totals 14 residues. V lost 2 bases and J 3 bases, leaving 10 bases between the germline ends. The CDR3 sequence: CASSLIRDYTEAFF. CDR3 nucleotides: TGTGCCAGCAGTTTAATTAGGGATTACACTGAAGCTTTCTTT.

As concerns this clonotype: A much larger clone differs by one base, so this may be a read error. This chain connects TRBV7-2 to TRBJ1-5; a possible D gene is TRBD1 (5 bases). Germline lookup yields CDR1 SGHTA and CDR2 FQGNSA. The CDR3 is 16 amino acids. Trimming took 5 bases from V and 5 from J, leaving 19 bases between them. The CDR3 nucleotides read TGTGCCAGCAGCCTTGACAGACCAATAGGCTATCAGCCCCAGCATTTT. Translating it yields CASSLDRPIGYQPQHF.

This clonotype has at least ten counts. The chain employs TRBV28 and TRBJ2-2; the D gene is possibly TRBD1 (6 bases). Deletions cut 4 bases from V and 5 bases from J, with 14 bases between. Germline V gene data show CDR1 as MDHEN and CDR2 as SYDVKM. The CDR3 totals 15 residues. This chain's CDR3 is CASSSSLQGTGELFF. The CDR3 DNA is TGTGCCAGCAGTTCCTCGCTCCAGGGGACCGGGGAGCTGTTTTTT.

This clonotype turned up a few times. The chain combines TRBV28 with TRBJ2-4; D might be TRBD1 (6 bases). The CDR3 contains 16 residues. Germline CDR1 reads MDHEN; CDR2 reads SYDVKM. The V end lost 4 bases, the J end lost 0 bases, and 13 bases lay between the germline ends. CDR3 region: CASSSTGTLAKNIQYF. The CDR3 coding sequence is TGTGCCAGCAGTTCAACAGGGACATTAGCCAAAAACATTCAGTACTTC.

This clonotype was counted many times. The genes are TRBV7-6 and TRBJ2-5, with a tentative D call TRBD2 (6 bases). V was shortened by 6 bases and J by 3 bases, with 17 bases between the two germline ends. This CDR3 spans 15 amino acids. CDR1 and CDR2 (germline): SGHVS, FNYEAQ. CDR3: CASRSRRGREETQYF. The DNA for the CDR3 is TGTGCCAGCAGATCTAGGAGGGGCAGGGAAGAGACCCAGTACTTC.

In this sample, this clonotype turned up a few times. This chain uses TRBV28 with TRBJ1-2; a possible D gene is TRBD1 (6 bases). The CDR3 length is 15 residues. V lost 3 bases and J 2 bases, leaving 13 bases between the germline ends. Germline CDR1 MDHEN, CDR2 SYDVKM. CDR3 nucleotides: TGTGCCAGCAGTTTGACCCCCGGACAGAACTATGGCTACACCTTC. Protein sequence: CASSLTPGQNYGYTF.

On this clonotype itself: One end of the junction fails to match germline, which may point to a read error. CDR3 sequence reads: CVSRTILRPGTNQADTQYF. CDR3 coding DNA: TGTGTCAGCAGGACGATACTCCGGCCTGGGACAAACCAGGCAGATACGCAGTATTTT. The chain has TRBV12-3 or TRBV12-4 and TRBJ2-3; tentatively, D is TRBD1 (6 bases). The CDR3 loop spans 19 amino acids.

This clonotype was recorded a few times. The CDR3 coding sequence is TGTGCCAGCAGTTTCCCGGGGCTGGTCCGTGAAAAACTGTTTTTT. Translation gives CASSFPGLVREKLFF. This chain links TRBV12-3 or TRBV12-4 with TRBJ1-4; a weak D match, TRBD1 (5 bases). The CDR3 is made up of 15 amino acids. The V end lost 3 bases, the J end lost 7 bases, and 15 bases lay between the germline ends.

This clonotype was picked up a small number of times. This chain joins TRBV2 and TRBJ2-3; D not certain. Germline V lookup: CDR1 SNHLY, CDR2 FYNNEI. V gave up 4 bases and J gave up 3 bases, with 8 bases separating them. CDR3 length: 13 residues. The CDR3 bases are TGTGCCAGCAGTGGGTACGAGACAGATACGCAGTATTTT. Its protein is CASSGYETDTQYF.

This clonotype was observed a handful of times. The chain uses TRBV20-1 and TRBJ1-6; 11 positions agree with TRBD1. CDR1 DFQATT and CDR2 SNEGSKA come from the germline V gene (reference sequence). The CDR3 sequence is 18 residues long. V was clipped by 6 bases and J by 0 bases; unmatched bases: 10. Written as DNA, the CDR3 is TGCAGTGCGGACGGGATAGGGACAGGGGGCTCCTATAATTCACCCCTCCACTTT. Amino acids: CSADGIGTGGSYNSPLHF.

At least ten counts were recorded for this clonotype. This sequence joins TRBV6-5 and TRBJ2-7, with D perhaps matching TRBD1 (6 bases). Trimming shortened V by 0 bases and J by 0 bases, and 9 bases separated the two germline ends. The CDR3 has 15 residues. The germline V gene encodes CDR1 MNHEY and CDR2 SVGAGI. In DNA, the CDR3 is TGTGCCAGCAGTTACTCCGGGACATACTCCTACGAGCAGTACTTC. Translation: CASSYSGTYSYEQYF.

This rearrangement joins TRBV9 to TRBJ2-3; possible D gene TRBD1, 6 bases. Germline V gives CDR1 SGDLS, CDR2 YYNGEE. This CDR3 is built from 15 residues. Trimming stripped 2 bases from V and 6 bases from J, with 16 bases between. The CDR3 is CASSVQGSSMDTQYF. The DNA for the CDR3 is TGTGCCAGCAGCGTTCAGGGGAGTAGTATGGATACGCAGTATTTT.

The rearrangement joins TRBV15 to TRBJ1-2; possible D gene TRBD1, 5 bases. Germline CDR1 LNHNV, CDR2 YYDKDF (reference sequence). The CDR3 consists of 14 residues. Trimming pared 4 bases from V and 4 bases from J, leaving 13 bases between. In DNA, the CDR3 is TGTGCCACCAGCAAGGGACCCAGTGCCTATGGCTACACCTTC. It is translated as CATSKGPSAYGYTF.

As to this clonotype: As the CDR3 is not closed by the conserved phenylalanine or tryptophan, this likely results from a read error. The genes are TRBV27 and TRBJ1-1; no reliable D call. The CDR3 loop spans 13 amino acids. Germline CDR1 and CDR2: MNHEY and SMNVEV (reference sequence). V was clipped by 2 bases and J by 4 bases, with 8 bases between them. CDR3 residues: CASSLITATEAFS. The DNA of the CDR3 is TGTGCCAGCAGTTTAATCACAGCCACTGAAGCTTTCTCT.

Notes on this clonotype: An end of the junction does not agree with germline; a read error may underlie this. The chain carries TRBV2 and TRBJ1-5; a weak D match, TRBD1 (5 bases). The CDR3 has 13 amino acids. Germline loops: CDR1 SNHLY, CDR2 FYNNEI. CDR3 amino acids: CASSDAGNQPQHF. As DNA, the CDR3 is TGTGCCAGTAGTGACGCAGGGAACCAGCCCCAGCATTTT.

This clonotype was counted at least ten times. CDR3 coding DNA: TGTGCCAGCAGTTTAGGTAAATACGAGCAGTACGTC. Its translation is CASSLGKYEQYV. The chain has TRBV12-3 or TRBV12-4 and TRBJ2-7, with D unclear. The germline V and J ends were trimmed by 1 base and 4 bases, with 5 bases remaining between them. CDR3 length: 12 residues.

The CDR3 nucleotides read TGCAGTGGACAGCGGGGGGCCACAGATACGCAGTATTTT. Amino acid sequence: CSGQRGATDTQYF. This chain connects TRBV29-1 to TRBJ2-3, with TRBD2 identical over 9 bases. This CDR3 has 13 residues. Germline assignment: CDR1 SQVTM and CDR2 ANQGSEA.

This clonotype has at least ten counts. CDR3 sequence (DNA): TGTGCCAGCACGCTCGGAGGGGGGGCCACCGGGGAGCTGTTTTTT. Encoded protein: CASTLGGGATGELFF. This chain connects TRBV7-6 to TRBJ2-2; perhaps TRBD2 as D (7 bases). The germline V gene has CDR1 SGHVS and CDR2 FNYEAQ. V dropped 7 bases and J dropped 4 bases, with 16 bases sitting between them. CDR3 length equals 15 residues.